Here is one T cell receptor beta chain with its context. What it binds is not known. Additional DNA sequences in this sample encode the identical CDR3. V gave up 0 bases and J gave up 0 bases; unmatched junction bases: 1. The germline CDR1 and CDR2 sequences are ENHRY and SYGVKD. CDR3 size: 15 residues. This entry belongs to a study of shared clonotypes between healthy human individuals. In the study overall: The composition of the donors was a couple of women and a few men aged 18 to 49. Study conclusions and caveats: Among the subsets, naive ones generally showed larger estimated richness than memory ones. Clonotype sharing among the donors was expected to vary with sequencing depth.

The naive CD8 subset, CD45RO-negative cells positively selected for CCR7, excluded terminally differentiated effector memory CD45RA+ cells. Produced via immunoSEQ multiplex PCR; TCRdb's table is partial and in-frame only. This sample yields about 2.1 million clones, of which about 93% are seen a single time; more than 1.5% belongs to the top ten. This rearrangement joins TRBV10-3 to TRBJ1-1; TRBD1 matches 7 bases. The sample consisted of naive CD8+ T cells from PBMCs. The sequence came from a man aged 18 to 30 in good health. Some clones in this sample may be carry-over from other donors' samples. The CDR3 DNA reads as TGTGCCATCAGTGAGTCGCAGGGGGTGAACACTGAAGCTTTCTTT. Its protein is CAISESQGVNTEAFF.